This T cell receptor (beta chain) was sequenced for a study of technical replicates of blood from several donors (dated by TCRdb to about 2017). In the case of this clone: Its antigen is currently not known. Base-call qualities are not available, and no considerably larger clone is one nucleotide away.

The library was obtained by the immunoSEQ multiplex PCR assay. In its TCRdb copy, this immuneACCESS table keeps in-frame sequences only and misses some clones. Where compared with another copy, unresolved V genes explain less than half of these, and the others have no known cause. In all, the sample holds roughly 69,000 clones, and around 90% of those were seen once. Together, the top ten hold about 5.1% of the sample. V lost 5 bases and J lost 0 bases, and the count of bases not matched to a germline gene is 9. CDR1 and CDR2 (SGHAT, FQNNGV) derive from the germline V gene. From cysteine to phenylalanine, the CDR3 is 17 amino acids long. Left in the record is the CDR3 DNA by itself, 51 bases read in frame from the first base.

The TCR comes from a human donor in good health. Some clones in this sample may be carry-over from other donors' samples. Sequencing input: PBMCs. Here the chain combines TRBV11-2 and TRBJ1-4, with TRBD1 matching 7 junction bases. The CDR3 here reads CASSRKTGPATNEKLFF. The DNA reads TGTGCCAGCAGCCGTAAGACAGGGCCGGCAACTAATGAAAAACTGTTTTTT.